This record concerns one T cell receptor beta chain sequence. Its antigen is as yet unknown. TCRdb independently ran MiXCR on the reads; one entry per CDR3 protein. The sample consists of 800,000 to 950,000 distinct CDR3 sequences, approximately 30% of them appearing once. The sample is drawn from a study of T cell repertoires in cytomegalovirus infection. From germline, CDR1 is MNHEY and CDR2 SMNVEV (reference sequence). The CDR3 sequence is 15 residues long. With 4 bases removed from V and 1 base from J, the gap between germline ends came to 13 bases. This receptor was obtained from a human donor in good health (CMV status not recorded). Some clones in this sample may be carry-over from other donors' samples. The rearrangement joins TRBV27 to TRBJ1-1, with D possibly matching TRBD1 (6 bases). This sample comprised cultured CD8+ T cells from PBMCs, obtained from culture after CMV antigen stimulation. CDR3 bases: TGTGCCAGCAGTTCTCAGGGGTGGGCGAACACTGAAGCTTTCTTT. As protein: CASSSQGWANTEAFF.